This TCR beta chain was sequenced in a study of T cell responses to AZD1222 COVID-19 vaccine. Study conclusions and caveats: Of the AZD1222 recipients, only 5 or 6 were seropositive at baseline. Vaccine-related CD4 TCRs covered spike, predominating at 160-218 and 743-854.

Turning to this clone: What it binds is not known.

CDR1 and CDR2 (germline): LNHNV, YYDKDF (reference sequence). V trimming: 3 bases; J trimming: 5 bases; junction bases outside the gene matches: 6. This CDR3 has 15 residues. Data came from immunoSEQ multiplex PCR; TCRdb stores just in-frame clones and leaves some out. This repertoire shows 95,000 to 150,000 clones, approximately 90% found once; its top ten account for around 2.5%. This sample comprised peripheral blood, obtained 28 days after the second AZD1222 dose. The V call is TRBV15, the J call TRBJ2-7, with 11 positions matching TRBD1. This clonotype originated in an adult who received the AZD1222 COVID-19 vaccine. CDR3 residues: CATSSWGQGGHEQYF. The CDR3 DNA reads TGTGCCACCAGCAGTTGGGGACAGGGGGGACACGAGCAGTACTTC. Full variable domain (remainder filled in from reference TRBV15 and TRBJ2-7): DAMVIQNPRYQVTQFGKPVTLSCSQTLNHNVMYWYQQKSSQAPKLLFHYYDKDFNNEADTPDNFQSRRPNTSFCFLDIRSPGLGDTAMYLCATSSWGQGGHEQYFGPGTRLTVT.